The 14 T cell receptor beta chains listed next were all sequenced from one sample in a study of cytomegalovirus exposure and HLA in healthy donors. PCR amplification relied on 60 Vbeta primers (plus 13 Jbeta primers). The data were produced by immunoSEQ multiplex PCR, yet TCRdb's version contains in-frame clones alone and is incomplete. This sample has approximately 40,000 clones, with roughly 88% found just once. The sample taken for sequencing was PBMCs. These receptors all stem from a woman aged 40 to 50 in good health and CMV-seropositive.

The V call is TRBV30, the J call TRBJ1-2; D unclear. CDR1 and CDR2 from the germline V gene are GTSNPN and SVGIG (reference sequence). This CDR3 region has 13 residues. V lost 7 bases and J 4 bases, leaving 16 bases between the germline ends. The CDR3 is CASSRSHTYGYTF. In DNA, the CDR3 is TGTGCCTCATCTCGGAGCCATACCTATGGCTACACCTTC.

The chain's CDR3 is CASSYRGGNTEAFF. Here the CDR3 DNA reads TGTGCCAGCAGTTACAGGGGGGGAAACACTGAAGCTTTCTTT. The V call is TRBV6-5, the J call TRBJ1-1, with D perhaps TRBD1 (6 bases). The CDR3 length is 14 residues. V was clipped by 2 bases and J by 2 bases, with 9 bases between them. Germline CDR1 reads MNHEY; CDR2 reads SVGAGI.

V usage is TRBV7-2 and J usage is TRBJ1-5; 9 bases align to TRBD1. After removal of 11 bases from V and 4 bases from J, the junction contained 12 bases not matched to a gene. Germline CDR1 reads SGHTA; CDR2 reads FQGNSA. The CDR3 is 15 amino acids. This chain's CDR3 is CAVQTGTGTNQPQHF. The CDR3 region has the DNA TGTGCCGTACAAACCGGGACAGGGACTAATCAGCCCCAGCATTTT.

V is TRBV6-4 and J is TRBJ2-1; the match to TRBD2 covers 11 bases. This CDR3 spans 15 amino acids. Germline V gene sequence: CDR1 MRHNA, CDR2 SNTAGT. With V trimmed by 6 bases and J by 8 bases, 9 bases remained unmatched. The CDR3 loop reads CASRALAGDLDEQFF. CDR3 in DNA: TGTGCCAGCAGGGCACTAGCGGGGGATTTGGATGAGCAGTTCTTC.

The rearrangement uses TRBV30 and TRBJ2-7; D possibly corresponds to TRBD1 (6 bases). The germline V gene encodes CDR1 GTSNPN and CDR2 SVGIG (reference sequence). This CDR3 spans 15 amino acids. V lost 0 bases to trimming and J lost 5 bases, with 17 bases between them. The CDR3 reads CAWSVLGTTTHEQYF. The CDR3 nucleotides read TGTGCCTGGAGTGTACTGGGGACAACTACTCACGAGCAGTACTTC.

This clone was seen a handful of times. V and J are TRBV6-4 and TRBJ1-6; no reliable D call. The CDR3 has 12 residues. Trimming took 4 bases from V and 14 from J, leaving 12 bases between them. CDR1 and CDR2 from the germline V gene are MRHNA and SNTAGT. The CDR3 DNA is TGTGCCAGCAGTGGGCCCGATGGTACCCTCCACTTT. The encoded protein is CASSGPDGTLHF.

This clone was detected only once. The gene calls are TRBV15 and TRBJ2-1, with D maybe TRBD1 (6 bases). V dropped 7 bases and J dropped 0 bases, with 16 bases sitting between them. The germline gives CDR1 LNHNV, CDR2 YYDKDF (reference sequence). The length of the CDR3 is 16 residues. CDR3 bases: TGTGCCACCACGGCGACAGGTATAAGCTCCTACAATGAGCAGTTCTTC. It specifies CATTATGISSYNEQFF.

V usage is TRBV5-6 and J usage is TRBJ1-1; TRBD1 might be the D (6 bases). V dropped 4 bases and J dropped 4 bases, with 20 bases sitting between them. Germline assignment: CDR1 SGHDT and CDR2 YYEEEE. The CDR3 covers 16 residues. CDR3 loop: CASSDRLAGAGTEAFF. The CDR3 DNA reads as TGTGCCAGCAGCGATAGGCTGGCAGGGGCCGGCACTGAAGCTTTCTTT.

The chain combines TRBV18 with TRBJ2-7; 14 bases line up with TRBD2. The CDR3 is made up of 16 amino acids. With V trimmed by 5 bases and J by 7 bases, 10 bases remained unmatched. Looked up from germline, CDR1 is KGHSH and CDR2 is LQKENI. The CDR3 DNA reads as TGTGCCAGCTCATTCGGGACTAGCGGGGGATTGAGAGAGCAGTACTTC. Its protein product is CASSFGTSGGLREQYF.

In its sample, this clone was seen once. The chain uses TRBV15 and TRBJ2-1; 9 nucleotides match TRBD1. CDR1 is LNHNV and CDR2 is YYDKDF in the germline V gene (reference sequence). Trimming at V came to 0 bases and at J to 3 bases, leaving 9 bases not matched to a gene. The CDR3 is 18 amino acids. CDR3 bases: TGTGCCACCAGCAGAGATCCCCCCTGGGACAGGGTCTACAATGAGCAGTTCTTC. Amino acid sequence: CATSRDPPWDRVYNEQFF.

The chain links TRBV7-8 to TRBJ1-1; D is possibly TRBD1 (6 bases). Trimming took 3 bases from V and 9 from J, leaving 11 bases between them. CDR1 is SGHVS, CDR2 FQNEAQ, per germline. The CDR3 is 12 residues long. DNA of the CDR3: TGTGCCAGCAGCTTCGAGGACAGAAAAGCTTTCTTT. Encoded protein: CASSFEDRKAFF.

Notes on this clone: The junction differs from germline at one of its ends, possibly a read error. This sequence joins TRBV7-9 and TRBJ1-2; the D gene is possibly TRBD1 (5 bases). Germline CDR1 SEHNR, CDR2 FQNEAQ (reference sequence). The CDR3 spans 16 residues. The CDR3: CSSSLGDGRTNYGYTF. Here the CDR3 DNA reads TGTTCCAGCAGCTTAGGGGATGGGAGGACTAACTATGGCTACACCTTC.

This clone was found a few times. The rearrangement joins TRBV7-8 to TRBJ2-2; tentative D call: TRBD1 (6 bases). Trimming pared 6 bases from V and 4 bases from J, leaving 12 bases between. CDR1 SGHVS and CDR2 FQNEAQ come from the germline V gene. The CDR3 contains 14 residues. This CDR3 is CASRPGVATGELFF. CDR3 DNA: TGTGCCAGCAGACCAGGGGTCGCCACCGGGGAGCTGTTTTTT.

V and J are TRBV7-7 and TRBJ2-3; D not certain. The CDR3 length is 15 residues. CDR1 is SSHAT and CDR2 is FNYEAQ in the germline V gene (reference sequence). V shed 2 bases and J shed 0 bases, with 9 bases lying between them. CDR3 DNA sequence: TGTGCCAGCAGCTTAACCTATTTTAGCACAGATACGCAGTATTTT. Its protein product is CASSLTYFSTDTQYF.